Reported below is one TCR beta chain. A much larger clone lies a single base off, so this may be a read error. The data belong to a study of early T cells in non-severe SARS-CoV-2 infection. TCRdb re-called the 5' RACE reads through MiXCR, storing one row per CDR3 protein. The sample yields 80,000 or so distinct CDR3 sequences, more than 13% seen once. The CDR3 consists of 16 residues. Germline loops: CDR1 SNHLY, CDR2 FYNNEI. The gene calls are TRBV2 and TRBJ2-3; 14 nucleotides agree with TRBD2. This clonotype originated in an adult who was a healthcare worker with PCR-confirmed SARS-CoV-2 infection or an uninfected control (not recorded which). The sample was whole blood. CDR3 DNA sequence: TGTGCCAGCAGGGCCGGGACTAGCGGGAGAACAGATTCGCAGTATTTT. Its translation is CASRAGTSGRTDSQYF.